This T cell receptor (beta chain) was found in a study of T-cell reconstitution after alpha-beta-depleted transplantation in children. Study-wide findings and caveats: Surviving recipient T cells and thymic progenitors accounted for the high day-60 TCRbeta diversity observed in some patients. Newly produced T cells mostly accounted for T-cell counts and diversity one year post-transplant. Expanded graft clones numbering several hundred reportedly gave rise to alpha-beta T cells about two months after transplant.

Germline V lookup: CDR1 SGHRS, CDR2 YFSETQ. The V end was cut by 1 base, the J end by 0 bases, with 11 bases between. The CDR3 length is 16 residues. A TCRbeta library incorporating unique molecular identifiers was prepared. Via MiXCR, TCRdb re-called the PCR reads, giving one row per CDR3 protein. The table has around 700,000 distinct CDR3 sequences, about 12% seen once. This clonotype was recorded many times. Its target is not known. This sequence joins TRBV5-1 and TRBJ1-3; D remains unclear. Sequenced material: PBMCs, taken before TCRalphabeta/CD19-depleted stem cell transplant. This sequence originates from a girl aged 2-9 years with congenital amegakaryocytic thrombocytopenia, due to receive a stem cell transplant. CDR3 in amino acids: CASSLNSVTSGNTIYF. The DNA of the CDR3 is TGCGCCAGCAGCTTGAATTCGGTGACCTCTGGAAACACCATATATTTT.